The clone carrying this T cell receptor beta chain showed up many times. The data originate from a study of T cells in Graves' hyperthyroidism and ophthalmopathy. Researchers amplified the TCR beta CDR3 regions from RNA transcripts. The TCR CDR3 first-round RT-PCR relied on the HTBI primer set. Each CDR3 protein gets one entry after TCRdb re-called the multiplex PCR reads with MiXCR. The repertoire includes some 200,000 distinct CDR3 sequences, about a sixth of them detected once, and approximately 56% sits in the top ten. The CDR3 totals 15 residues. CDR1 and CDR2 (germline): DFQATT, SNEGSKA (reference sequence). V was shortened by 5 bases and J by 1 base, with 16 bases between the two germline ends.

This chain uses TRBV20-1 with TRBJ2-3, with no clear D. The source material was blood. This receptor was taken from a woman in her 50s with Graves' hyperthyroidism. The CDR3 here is CSAVGRAGGTDTQYF. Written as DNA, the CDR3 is TGCAGTGCTGTCGGAAGAGCTGGAGGCACAGATACGCAGTATTTT.